This TCR beta chain was profiled in a study of human T cells and chemical hapten exposure. Whole-study context: Patients, largely female, had alopecia areata, totalis or universalis. Minor volume differences among pooled libraries chiefly drove per-sample TCR yield variation.

Study observations and caveats: Healthy individuals' immune responses may differ from those of donors, who had alopecia.

Remarks on this clonotype: Its antigen is not known.

CDR1 is LGHNT and CDR2 is FRNRAP in the germline V gene. V lost 7 bases and J lost 5; bases outside the gene matches: 11. The CDR3 covers 15 residues. Time point in this sample: patch test 3, about 24 weeks after DPC sensitization. Treatment noted: therapeutic diphenylcyclopropenone sensitization with weekly scalp DPC. In the library, unique molecular identifiers were attached to individual cDNA molecules. TCRdb independently ran MiXCR on the RACE reads; one entry per CDR3 protein. The table lists about 84,000 distinct CDR3 sequences, roughly a tenth of them singletons. The chain joins TRBV12-5 to TRBJ2-1; 7 bases fit TRBD1. Sequenced here: whole blood, sampled in connection with sensitization to the hapten diphenylcyclopropenone (DPC). The TCR sequence derives from a woman aged 45-60 years with alopecia areata. Some clones in this sample may be carry-over from other donors' samples. In DNA form, the CDR3 reads TGTGCTAGTGCCCTCCTCGGGACAGTAGACAATGAGCAGTTCTTC. It is translated as CASALLGTVDNEQFF.